This entry lists 19 T cell receptor beta chains sequenced from one sample in a study of PD-1 blockade in classical Hodgkin lymphoma. Described time point: cycle 4 day 1 (C4D1), after more than five weeks of nivolumab. The patients all showed relapse after autologous stem cell transplantation, while their brentuximab vedotin exposure varied. The assay was immunoSEQ multiplex PCR, and TCRdb's table has in-frame clones only and misses some. This sample has approximately 100,000 clones; approximately 86% occur once, and the top ten carry about 18%. Sequences were derived from peripheral blood mononuclear cells (PBMCs), sampled before the fourth cycle of nivolumab. All receptors come from a human donor with classical Hodgkin lymphoma.

Only one count was recorded for this clone. The chain combines TRBV23-1 with TRBJ2-5; 11 bases are a match to TRBD2. TRBV23-1 is an open reading frame, and its role is uncertain. The CDR3 length is 15 residues. The ends lost 7 bases at V and 5 bases at J; junction bases unmatched: 9. The CDR3 nucleotides are TGCGCCAGCACTTCCGTAGCGGGAGGGGGGGAGACCCAGTACTTC. This sequence encodes CASTSVAGGGETQYF.

This clone was observed a few times. This chain connects TRBV4-2 to TRBJ1-3; D gene unclear. The CDR3 totals 13 residues. The V gene lost 5 bases and the J gene lost 3 bases, with 8 bases spanning the gap. Germline CDR1 and CDR2: LGHNA and YNFKEQ. CDR3 nucleotide sequence: TGTGCCAGCAGCTCAGGCGGTGGAAACACCATATATTTT. This translates into CASSSGGGNTIYF.

The chain carries TRBV28 and TRBJ2-3; perhaps TRBD1 as D (6 bases). This CDR3 contains 14 residues. V was clipped by 3 bases and J by 5 bases, with 12 bases between them. CDR1 and CDR2 from the germline V gene are MDHEN and SYDVKM. CDR3 region: CASSFGRGGDTQYF. In nucleotides, the CDR3 is TGTGCCAGCAGTTTTGGCAGGGGTGGAGATACGCAGTATTTT.

V is TRBV5-1 and J is TRBJ1-4, with D perhaps TRBD1 (5 bases). The CDR3 runs 16 residues. Germline V lookup: CDR1 SGHRS, CDR2 YFSETQ. V was pared by 5 bases and J by 4 bases, with 18 bases between. The CDR3 loop is CASSDHTGPGNEKLFF. CDR3 sequence (DNA): TGCGCCAGCAGTGATCATACAGGCCCGGGTAATGAAAAACTGTTTTTT.

The chain combines TRBV5-1 with TRBJ2-1, with D perhaps TRBD2 (5 bases). From germline, CDR1 is SGHRS and CDR2 YFSETQ. Trimming pared 0 bases from V and 4 bases from J, leaving 8 bases between. The CDR3 is 14 amino acids. CDR3 amino acids: CASSLGELYNEQFF. In DNA, the CDR3 is TGCGCCAGCAGCTTGGGGGAGCTTTACAATGAGCAGTTCTTC.

The chain combines TRBV10-3 with TRBJ2-7; D possibly corresponds to TRBD2 (6 bases). V was pared by 6 bases and J by 5 bases, with 20 bases between. CDR3 length: 15 amino acids. Germline V lookup: CDR1 ENHRY, CDR2 SYGVKD. CDR3 bases: TGTGCCATCAGCGCGGGACGCCTGGCAATCGACGAGCAGTACTTC. This translates into CAISAGRLAIDEQYF.

This chain connects TRBV5-1 to TRBJ2-2; 7 bases map to TRBD2. J gave up 5 bases and V 7 bases, and 8 bases lay outside the gene matches. The CDR3 runs to 14 residues. In germline, CDR1 is SGHRS, CDR2 YFSETQ. The CDR3 sequence: CASLASGNTGELFF. The CDR3 coding sequence is TGCGCCAGCTTGGCTAGCGGAAATACCGGGGAGCTGTTTTTT.

V is TRBV6-1 and J is TRBJ1-5; 8 positions match TRBD1. The V segment lost 6 bases and the J segment 7 bases; nucleotides outside the gene matches: 11. The CDR3 is 15 residues long. Germline CDR1 and CDR2: MNHNS and SASEGT. CDR3 nucleotides: TGTGCCAGCAGGGACTGGACAGGGCTGATCCAGCCCCAGCATTTT. It translates to CASRDWTGLIQPQHF.

The chain uses TRBV10-2 and TRBJ1-1, with D possibly matching TRBD1 (5 bases). This CDR3 spans 14 amino acids. The V end lost 8 bases, the J end lost 0 bases, and 13 bases lay between the germline ends. CDR1 and CDR2 from the germline V gene are WSHSY and SAAADI. This CDR3 reads CASLARGMNTEAFF. CDR3 coding DNA: TGCGCCAGCCTCGCGCGGGGGATGAACACTGAAGCTTTCTTT.

This chain joins TRBV11-2 and TRBJ2-5; D gene unclear. The CDR3 is 11 residues long. Trimming took 1 base from V and 4 from J, leaving 1 base between them. Germline CDR1 reads SGHAT; CDR2 reads FQNNGV. The CDR3 loop reads CASSLVETQYF. As DNA, the CDR3 is TGTGCCAGCAGCTTAGTAGAGACCCAGTACTTC.

In DNA, the CDR3 is TGTGCCAGTACCTACCGCGGGCGAGATCAGCCCCAGCATTTT. It encodes CASTYRGRDQPQHF. The rearrangement joins TRBV19 to TRBJ1-5; no definite D call. The CDR3 sequence is 14 residues long. Germline CDR1 LNHDA, CDR2 SQIVND (reference sequence). The V and J ends lost 7 bases and 5 bases respectively, with 15 bases between them.

V is TRBV7-9 and J is TRBJ1-2; D is perhaps TRBD1 (6 bases). The CDR3 spans 16 residues. Germline V lookup: CDR1 SEHNR, CDR2 FQNEAQ (reference sequence). Trimming shortened V by 1 base and J by 0 bases, and 12 bases separated the two germline ends. The CDR3 is CASSLGRGGPNYGYTF. The CDR3 coding sequence is TGTGCCAGCAGCTTAGGCAGAGGGGGACCTAACTATGGCTACACCTTC.

The chain recombines TRBV19 with TRBJ2-1; TRBD2 might be the D (6 bases). The CDR3 contains 13 residues. Germline CDR1 reads LNHDA; CDR2 reads SQIVND (reference sequence). Trimming stripped 6 bases from V and 5 bases from J, with 11 bases between. The CDR3 DNA is TGTGCCAGTAGGCCGGGAGCTAACAATGAGCAGTTCTTC. This encodes CASRPGANNEQFF.

The chain couples TRBV29-1 to TRBJ2-1; D possibly corresponds to TRBD1 (7 bases). Germline V gene data show CDR1 as SQVTM and CDR2 as ANQGSEA. This CDR3 is 15 amino acids long. The ends were cut back, 4 bases at V and 6 bases at J, with 19 bases in the middle. CDR3 bases: TGCAGCGTTGGAGCCCCCAGGGGGGTACTCAATGAGCAGTTCTTC. Translating it yields CSVGAPRGVLNEQFF.

This clone was picked up one time. The V and J genes are TRBV10-1 and TRBJ2-1; 7 nucleotides line up with TRBD2. From germline, CDR1 is WNHNN and CDR2 SYGVQD (reference sequence). The junction had 8 bases not matched to a gene; V was cut back by 2 bases and J by 7 bases. This CDR3 has 15 residues. The CDR3 protein is CASSEDRGSGNEQFF. DNA for the CDR3: TGCGCCAGCAGTGAGGATCGCGGGAGTGGGAATGAGCAGTTCTTC.

The J gene is TRBJ2-1, the V gene TRBV19; possibly TRBD1 or TRBD2 for D (5 bases each). Trimming took off 5 bases at V and 2 bases at J, with 10 bases between the two ends. The CDR3 is made up of 14 amino acids. Germline values: CDR1 LNHDA, CDR2 SQIVND (reference sequence). CDR3: CASSLMGAYNEQFF. The CDR3 DNA reads as TGTGCCAGTAGTCTCATGGGGGCCTACAATGAGCAGTTCTTC.

The rearrangement links TRBV9 to TRBJ2-2, with D uncertain. V dropped 6 bases and J dropped 2 bases, with 8 bases sitting between them. The CDR3 runs to 13 residues. Per the germline V gene, CDR1 is SGDLS and CDR2 is YYNGEE. Here the CDR3 DNA reads TGTGCCAGCAAGTCGGAAAACACCGGGGAGCTGTTTTTT. The encoded protein is CASKSENTGELFF.

The gene calls are TRBV9 and TRBJ2-3, with D possibly called TRBD1 or TRBD2 (5 bases each). The germline V gene encodes CDR1 SGDLS and CDR2 YYNGEE. V was cut by 1 base and J by 6 bases, with 27 bases left in between. The CDR3 has 19 amino acids. The CDR3 DNA is TGTGCCAGCAGCGTACTGGGGGACCGGCCCGAGGGATGGACGGATACGCAGTATTTT. This gives the protein CASSVLGDRPEGWTDTQYF.

The chain employs TRBV9 and TRBJ1-1; 8 bases are shared with TRBD1. Germline loops: CDR1 SGDLS, CDR2 YYNGEE. V gave up 3 bases and J gave up 1 base; unmatched junction bases: 2. CDR3 size: 14 residues. The CDR3: CASSATGANTEAFF. The DNA of the CDR3 is TGTGCCAGCAGCGCGACAGGGGCGAACACTGAAGCTTTCTTT.